Described below is a single T cell receptor (beta chain) sequence and its context. Its antigen is undetermined. These data originate in a study of CD8+ T cells in alopecia areata. Study-wide points: Scalp sequencing also captures normal skin's resident alphabeta T cells. A single nonresponder leaves the baseline CD8+ expansion link to response uncertain.

The treatment was: oral pan-JAK inhibitor, 5-10 mg twice daily. Peripheral blood, together with lesional scalp punch biopsies, was collected from alopecia areata patients. The CDR3 consists of 13 residues. From germline, CDR1 is SGHVS and CDR2 FQNEAQ. V was shortened by 5 bases and J by 5 bases, with 12 bases between the two germline ends. Extraction and reverse transcription of RNA yielded cDNA as the sequencing template. Using immunoSEQ multiplex PCR, the repertoire was profiled, and TCRdb retains in-frame clones only, with some absent. The sample holds approximately 100,000 clones, around 60% seen once.

Sequences were derived from CD8+ T cells sorted from blood, sampled at week 56, from a patient treated with tofacitinib. The chain employs TRBV7-8 and TRBJ2-5; D gene uncertain. This clonotype was obtained from a human donor with alopecia areata. The CDR3 DNA follows: TGTGCCAGCAGCCCCAGGTTTGGGGAGACCCAGTACTTC. As protein: CASSPRFGETQYF.